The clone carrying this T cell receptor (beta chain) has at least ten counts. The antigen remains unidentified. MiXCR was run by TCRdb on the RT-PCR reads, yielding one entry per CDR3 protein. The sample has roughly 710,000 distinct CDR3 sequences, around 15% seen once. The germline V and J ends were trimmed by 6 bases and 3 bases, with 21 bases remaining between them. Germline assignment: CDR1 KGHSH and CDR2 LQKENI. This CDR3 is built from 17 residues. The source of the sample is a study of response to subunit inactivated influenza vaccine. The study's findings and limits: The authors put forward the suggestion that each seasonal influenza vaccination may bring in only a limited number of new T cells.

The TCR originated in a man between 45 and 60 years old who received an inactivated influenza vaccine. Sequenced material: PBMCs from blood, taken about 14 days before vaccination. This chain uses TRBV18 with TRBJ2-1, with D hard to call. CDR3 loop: CASSERQSGGRYNEQFF. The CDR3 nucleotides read TGTGCCAGCTCGGAAAGGCAGTCTGGTGGGCGCTACAATGAGCAGTTCTTC.